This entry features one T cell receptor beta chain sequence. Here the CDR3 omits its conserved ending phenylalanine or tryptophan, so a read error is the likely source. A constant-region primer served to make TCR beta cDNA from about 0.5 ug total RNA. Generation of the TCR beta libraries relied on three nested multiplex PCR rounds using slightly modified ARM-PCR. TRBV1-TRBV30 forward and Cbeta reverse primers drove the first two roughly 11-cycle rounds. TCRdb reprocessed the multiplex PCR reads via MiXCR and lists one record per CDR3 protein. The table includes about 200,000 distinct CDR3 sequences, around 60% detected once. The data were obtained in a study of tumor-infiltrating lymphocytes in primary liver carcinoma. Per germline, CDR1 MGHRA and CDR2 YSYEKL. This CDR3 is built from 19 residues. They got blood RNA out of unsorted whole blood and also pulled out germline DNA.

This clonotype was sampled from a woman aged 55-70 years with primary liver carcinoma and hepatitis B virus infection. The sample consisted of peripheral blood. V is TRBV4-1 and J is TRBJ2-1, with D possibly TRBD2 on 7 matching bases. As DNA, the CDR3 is TGCGCCAGCACCACAAGTTTGGGAGGGGGGGCCCTATCCTATAATGAGCAGTTCCTC. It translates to CASTTSLGGGALSYNEQFL.